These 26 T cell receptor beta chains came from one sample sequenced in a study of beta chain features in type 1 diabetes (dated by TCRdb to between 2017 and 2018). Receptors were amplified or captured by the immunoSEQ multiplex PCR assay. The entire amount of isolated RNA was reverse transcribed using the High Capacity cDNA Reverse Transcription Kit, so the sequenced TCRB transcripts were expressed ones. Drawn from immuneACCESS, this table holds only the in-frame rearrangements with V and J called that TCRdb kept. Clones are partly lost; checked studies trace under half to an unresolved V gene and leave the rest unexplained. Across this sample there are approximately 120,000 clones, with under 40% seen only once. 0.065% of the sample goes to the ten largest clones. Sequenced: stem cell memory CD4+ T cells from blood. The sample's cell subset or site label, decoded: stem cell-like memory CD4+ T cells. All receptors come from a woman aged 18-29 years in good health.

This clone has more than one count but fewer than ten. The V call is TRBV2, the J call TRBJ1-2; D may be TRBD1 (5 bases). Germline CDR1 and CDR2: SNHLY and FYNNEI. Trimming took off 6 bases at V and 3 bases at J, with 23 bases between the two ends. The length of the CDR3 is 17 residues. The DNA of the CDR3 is TGTGCCAGCAGGGACGGCAGGGCCCCACATTATTACTATGGCTACACCTTC. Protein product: CASRDGRAPHYYYGYTF.

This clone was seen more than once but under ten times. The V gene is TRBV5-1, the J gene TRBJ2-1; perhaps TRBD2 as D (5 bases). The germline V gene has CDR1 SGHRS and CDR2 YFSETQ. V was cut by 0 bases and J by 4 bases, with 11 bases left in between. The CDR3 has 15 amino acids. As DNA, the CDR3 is TGCGCCAGCAGCTTGGACCAGCGGATTTACAATGAGCAGTTCTTC. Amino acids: CASSLDQRIYNEQFF.

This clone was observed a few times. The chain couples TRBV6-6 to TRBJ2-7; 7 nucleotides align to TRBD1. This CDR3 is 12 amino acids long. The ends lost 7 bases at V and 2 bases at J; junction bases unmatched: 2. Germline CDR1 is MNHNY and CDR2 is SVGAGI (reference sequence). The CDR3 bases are TGTGCCAGCATGACAGGGACCTACGAGCAGTACTTC. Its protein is CASMTGTYEQYF.

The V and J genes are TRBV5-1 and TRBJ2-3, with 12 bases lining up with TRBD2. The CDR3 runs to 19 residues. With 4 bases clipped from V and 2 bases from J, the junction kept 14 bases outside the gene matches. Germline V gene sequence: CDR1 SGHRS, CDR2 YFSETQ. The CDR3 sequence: CASSGRQPSGRGPTDTQYF. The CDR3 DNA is TGCGCCAGCAGCGGCCGGCAGCCTAGCGGGAGGGGGCCCACAGATACGCAGTATTTT.

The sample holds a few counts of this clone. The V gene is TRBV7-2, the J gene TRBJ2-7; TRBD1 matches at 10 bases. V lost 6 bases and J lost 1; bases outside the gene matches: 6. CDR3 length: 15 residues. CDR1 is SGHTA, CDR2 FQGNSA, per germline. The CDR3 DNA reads TGTGCCAGCAGATCCAGGACAGGGGGATCCTACGAGCAGTACTTC. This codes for CASRSRTGGSYEQYF.

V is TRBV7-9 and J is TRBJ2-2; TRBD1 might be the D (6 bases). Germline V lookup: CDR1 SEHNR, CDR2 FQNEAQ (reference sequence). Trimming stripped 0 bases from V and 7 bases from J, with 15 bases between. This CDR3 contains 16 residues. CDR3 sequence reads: CASSLAEAGAHGELFF. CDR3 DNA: TGTGCCAGCAGCTTAGCGGAGGCAGGGGCTCACGGGGAGCTGTTTTTT.

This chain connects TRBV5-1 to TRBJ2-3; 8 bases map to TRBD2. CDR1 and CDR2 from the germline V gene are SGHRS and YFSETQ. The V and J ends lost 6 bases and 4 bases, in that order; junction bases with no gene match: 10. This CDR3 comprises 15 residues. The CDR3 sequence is CASISLAGGADTQYF. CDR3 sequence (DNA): TGCGCCAGCATCAGCCTAGCGGGTGGCGCAGATACGCAGTATTTT.

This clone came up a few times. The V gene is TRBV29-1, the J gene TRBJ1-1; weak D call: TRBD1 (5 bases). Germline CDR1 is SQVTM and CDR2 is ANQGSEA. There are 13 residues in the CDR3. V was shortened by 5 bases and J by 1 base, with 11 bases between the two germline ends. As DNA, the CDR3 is TGCAGCGTTTTTCGGCAGGGGAACACTGAAGCTTTCTTT. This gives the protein CSVFRQGNTEAFF. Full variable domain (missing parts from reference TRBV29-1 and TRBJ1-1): SAVISQKPSRDICQRGTSLTIQCQVDSQVTMMFWYRQQPGQSLTLIATANQGSEATYESGFVIDKFPISRPNLTFSTLTVSNMSPEDSSIYLCSVFRQGNTEAFFGQGTRLTVV.

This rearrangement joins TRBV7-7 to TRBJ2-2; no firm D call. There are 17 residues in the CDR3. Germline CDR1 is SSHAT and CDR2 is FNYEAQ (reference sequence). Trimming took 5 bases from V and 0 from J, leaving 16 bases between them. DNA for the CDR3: TGTGCCAGCAGCCCCCACCAGACATCGGCGAACACCGGGGAGCTGTTTTTT. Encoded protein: CASSPHQTSANTGELFF.

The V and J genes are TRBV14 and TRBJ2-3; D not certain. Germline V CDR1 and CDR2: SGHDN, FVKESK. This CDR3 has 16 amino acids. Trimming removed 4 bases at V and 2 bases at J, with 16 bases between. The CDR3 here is CASSPSPEIFTDTQYF. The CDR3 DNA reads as TGTGCCAGCAGCCCCTCCCCCGAGATCTTCACAGATACGCAGTATTTT.

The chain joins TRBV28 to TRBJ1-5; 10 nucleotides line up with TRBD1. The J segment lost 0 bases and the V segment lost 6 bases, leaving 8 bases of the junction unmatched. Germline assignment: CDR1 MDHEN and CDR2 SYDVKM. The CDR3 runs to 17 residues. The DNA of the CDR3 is TGTGCCAGCAGGAGGGACAGGGGTCTTTATAGCAATCAGCCCCAGCATTTT. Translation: CASRRDRGLYSNQPQHF.

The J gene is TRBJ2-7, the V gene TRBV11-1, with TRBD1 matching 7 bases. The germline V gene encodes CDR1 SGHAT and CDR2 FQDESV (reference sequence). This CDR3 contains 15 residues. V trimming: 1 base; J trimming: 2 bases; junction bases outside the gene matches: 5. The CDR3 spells CASSLETGWAYEQYF. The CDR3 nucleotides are TGTGCCAGCAGCTTAGAGACAGGGTGGGCCTACGAGCAGTACTTC.

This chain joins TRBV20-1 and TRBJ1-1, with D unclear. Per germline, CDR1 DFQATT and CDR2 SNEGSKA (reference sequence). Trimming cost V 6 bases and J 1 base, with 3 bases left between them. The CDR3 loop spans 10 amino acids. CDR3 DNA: TGCAGTGCCAAGAACACTGAAGCTTTCTTT. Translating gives CSAKNTEAFF.

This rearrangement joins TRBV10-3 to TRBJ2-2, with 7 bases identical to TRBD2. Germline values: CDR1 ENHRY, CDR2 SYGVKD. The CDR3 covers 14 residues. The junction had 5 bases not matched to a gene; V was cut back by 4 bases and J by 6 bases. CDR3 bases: TGTGCCATCAGTGGCCAGGGAGGGTCCGGGGAGCTGTTTTTT. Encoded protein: CAISGQGGSGELFF.

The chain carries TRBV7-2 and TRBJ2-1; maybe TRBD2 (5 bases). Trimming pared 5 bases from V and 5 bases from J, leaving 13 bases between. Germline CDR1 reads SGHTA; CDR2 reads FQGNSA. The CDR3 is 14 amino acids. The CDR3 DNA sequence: TGTGCCAGCAGCCCGAGGGAGCTGCACAATGAGCAGTTCTTC. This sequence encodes CASSPRELHNEQFF. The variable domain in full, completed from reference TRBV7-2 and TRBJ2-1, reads GAGVSQSPSNKVTEKGKDVELRCDPISGHTALYWYRQSLGQGLEFLIYFQGNSAPDKSGLPSDRFSAERTGGSVSTLTIQRTQQEDSAVYLCASSPRELHNEQFFGPGTRLTVL.

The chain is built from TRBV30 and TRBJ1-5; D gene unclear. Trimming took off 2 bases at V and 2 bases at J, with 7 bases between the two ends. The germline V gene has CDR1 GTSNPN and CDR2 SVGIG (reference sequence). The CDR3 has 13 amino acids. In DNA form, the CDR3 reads TGTGCCTGGAGTCCAAATGGCAATCAGCCCCAGCATTTT. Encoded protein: CAWSPNGNQPQHF.

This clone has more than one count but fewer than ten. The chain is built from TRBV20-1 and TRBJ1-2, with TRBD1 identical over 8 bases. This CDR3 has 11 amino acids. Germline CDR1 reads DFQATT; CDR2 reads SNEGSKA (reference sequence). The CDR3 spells CSDRGVYGYTF. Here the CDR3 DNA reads TGCAGCGACAGGGGCGTCTATGGCTACACCTTC.

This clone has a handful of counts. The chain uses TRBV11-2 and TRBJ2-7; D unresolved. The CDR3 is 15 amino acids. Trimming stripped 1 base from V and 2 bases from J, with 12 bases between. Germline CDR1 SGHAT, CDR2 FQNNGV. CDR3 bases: TGTGCCAGCAGCTTAGTTTCGGGTAGGACCTACGAGCAGTACTTC. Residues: CASSLVSGRTYEQYF.

In DNA form, the CDR3 reads TGTGCCAGCAGTGTGGCGGGAGCCGCGAACACCGGGGAGCTGTTTTTT. Its translation is CASSVAGAANTGELFF. The rearrangement links TRBV2 to TRBJ2-2; 7 bases align to TRBD2. The V gene end was trimmed by 4 bases and the J gene end by 0 bases; junction bases not matched to a gene: 5. Germline V gives CDR1 SNHLY, CDR2 FYNNEI. CDR3 length: 16 residues.

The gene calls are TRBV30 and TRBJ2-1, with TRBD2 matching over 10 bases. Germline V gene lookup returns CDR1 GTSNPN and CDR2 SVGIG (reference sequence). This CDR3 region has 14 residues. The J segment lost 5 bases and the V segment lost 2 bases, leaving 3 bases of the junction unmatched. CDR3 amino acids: CAWSTSGVNNEQFF. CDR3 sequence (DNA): TGTGCCTGGAGTACTAGCGGGGTGAACAATGAGCAGTTCTTC.

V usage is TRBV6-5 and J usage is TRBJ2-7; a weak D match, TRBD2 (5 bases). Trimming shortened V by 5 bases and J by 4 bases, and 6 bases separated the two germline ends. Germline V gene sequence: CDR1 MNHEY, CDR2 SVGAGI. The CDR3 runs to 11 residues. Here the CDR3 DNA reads TGTGCCAGCAGTACTAGTTACGAGCAGTACTTC. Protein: CASSTSYEQYF.

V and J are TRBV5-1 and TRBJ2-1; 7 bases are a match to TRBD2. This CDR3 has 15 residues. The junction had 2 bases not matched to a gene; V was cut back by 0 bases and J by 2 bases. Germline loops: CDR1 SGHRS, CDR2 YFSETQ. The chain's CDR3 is CASSLVSGAYNEQFF. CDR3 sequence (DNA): TGCGCCAGCAGCTTGGTCAGCGGGGCCTACAATGAGCAGTTCTTC.

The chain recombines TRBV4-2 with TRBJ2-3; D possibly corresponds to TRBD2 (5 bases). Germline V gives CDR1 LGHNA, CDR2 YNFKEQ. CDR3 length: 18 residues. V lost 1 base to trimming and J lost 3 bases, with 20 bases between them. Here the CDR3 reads CASSQGGISFYTTDTQYF. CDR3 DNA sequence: TGTGCCAGCAGCCAAGGAGGGATCAGCTTTTACACAACAGATACGCAGTATTTT.

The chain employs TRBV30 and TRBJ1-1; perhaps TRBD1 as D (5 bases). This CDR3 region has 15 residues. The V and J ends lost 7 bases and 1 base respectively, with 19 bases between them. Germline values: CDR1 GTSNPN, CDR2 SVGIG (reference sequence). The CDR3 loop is CALKGVDRGNTEAFF. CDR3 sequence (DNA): TGTGCCTTGAAAGGAGTTGACAGAGGGAACACTGAAGCTTTCTTT.

The CDR3, as DNA: TGTGCCAGCAGCTTCGGGACAGAAGCTTTCTTT. Amino acids: CASSFGTEAFF. The J gene is TRBJ1-1, the V gene TRBV5-6; TRBD1 is a possible D gene (6 bases). Germline values: CDR1 SGHDT, CDR2 YYEEEE. V was cut by 2 bases and J by 8 bases, with 7 bases left in between. CDR3 length equals 11 residues.

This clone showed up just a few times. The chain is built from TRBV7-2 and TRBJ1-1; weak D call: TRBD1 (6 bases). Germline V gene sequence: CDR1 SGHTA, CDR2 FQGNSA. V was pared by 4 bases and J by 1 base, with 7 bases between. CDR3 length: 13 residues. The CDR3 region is CASSSQGNTEAFF. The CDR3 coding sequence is TGTGCCAGCAGCTCACAGGGGAACACTGAAGCTTTCTTT.